One and the same sample provided the 2 T cell receptor beta chains below, sequenced in a study of T-cell reconstitution after alpha-beta-depleted transplantation in children. During its preparation, the TCRbeta library received unique molecular identifiers. TCRdb used MiXCR to reprocess the PCR reads, holding one entry per CDR3 protein. This sample carries some 400,000 distinct CDR3 sequences, 20% of them seen once, and the ten largest clones take around 4%. Material: PBMCs from the stem cell graft donor, obtained from the stem cell graft. All receptors derive from a human donor who donated a stem cell graft to a child with acute myeloid leukemia.

This clonotype has only a few counts. In nucleotides, the CDR3 is TGTGCCAGCAGTTTAGAGGTCTGGGGTCCCAATGAGCAGTTCTTC. This codes for CASSLEVWGPNEQFF. This chain connects TRBV12-3 or TRBV12-4 to TRBJ2-1; D unclear. V shed 1 base and J shed 6 bases, with 13 bases lying between them. CDR3 length equals 15 residues.

This clonotype has only a few counts. The chain employs TRBV6-1 and TRBJ2-6, with 8 bases lining up with TRBD1. The CDR3 has 17 amino acids. Germline V lookup: CDR1 MNHNS, CDR2 SASEGT. V lost 3 bases and J lost 4; bases outside the gene matches: 8. In nucleotides, the CDR3 is TGTGCCAGCAGTGAGTACACAGGGGGTAGCGGGGCCAACGTCCTGACTTTC. It translates to CASSEYTGGSGANVLTF.